The 15 T cell receptor beta chains reported below all come from one sample, sequenced in a study of CD4 T cell repertoires in COVID-19. Data came from immunoSEQ multiplex PCR; TCRdb stores just in-frame clones and leaves some out. The sample shows about 75,000 clones, about 80% of them seen only once. The sequencing here drew on CD4+ T cells from peripheral blood, taken after recovery from COVID-19. The receptors were gathered from a human donor who had COVID-19.

This chain links TRBV10-3 with TRBJ1-1; D is undetermined. CDR1 is ENHRY, CDR2 SYGVKD, per germline. This CDR3 contains 13 residues. Trimming pared 9 bases from V and 0 bases from J, leaving 11 bases between. The CDR3 coding sequence is TGTGCCATAGAGACAACCCTGAACACTGAAGCTTTCTTT. Translated, it gives CAIETTLNTEAFF.

This clone was seen more than once but under ten times. This rearrangement joins TRBV5-1 to TRBJ2-7, with 7 nucleotides matching TRBD1. With V trimmed by 0 bases and J by 2 bases, 5 bases remained unmatched. CDR1 and CDR2 from the germline V gene are SGHRS and YFSETQ. The CDR3 extends over 15 amino acids. CDR3 loop: CASSLGGQSTYEQYF. The CDR3 DNA follows: TGCGCCAGCAGCTTGGGGGGACAGTCGACCTACGAGCAGTACTTC.

The chain carries TRBV3-1 (or the pseudogene TRBV3-2) and TRBJ2-7; D unresolved. Looked up from germline, CDR1 is LGHDT and CDR2 is YNNKEL (reference sequence). This CDR3 contains 12 residues. With 4 bases removed from V and 4 bases from J, the gap between germline ends came to 8 bases. CDR3 amino acids: CASSPTGYEQYF. CDR3 sequence (DNA): TGTGCCAGCAGCCCTACTGGTTACGAGCAGTACTTC.

This chain links TRBV19 with TRBJ1-6; 7 bases map to TRBD1. From germline, CDR1 is LNHDA and CDR2 SQIVND (reference sequence). Trimming at V came to 5 bases and at J to 8 bases, leaving 12 bases not matched to a gene. This CDR3 has 16 residues. The CDR3 here is CASSGRQGVAYSPLHF. For the CDR3, the DNA is TGTGCCAGTAGTGGACGACAGGGTGTCGCTTATTCACCCCTCCACTTT. The full variable domain, its missing parts supplied by reference TRBV19 and TRBJ1-6, is DGGITQSPKYLFRKEGQNVTLSCEQNLNHDAMYWYRQDPGQGLRLIYYSQIVNDFQKGDIAEGYSVSREKKESFPLTVTSAQKNPTAFYLCASSGRQGVAYSPLHFGNGTRLTVT.

V is TRBV6-5 and J is TRBJ1-6, with D possibly being TRBD1 (6 bases). Germline CDR1 is MNHEY and CDR2 is SVGAGI. This CDR3 is built from 15 residues. V dropped 4 bases and J dropped 5 bases, with 12 bases sitting between them. CDR3 sequence (DNA): TGTGCCAGCAGTTGGGGAGGGGGAGATAATTCACCCCTCCACTTT. The encoded protein is CASSWGGGDNSPLHF.

This clone occurred once. This rearrangement joins TRBV11-2 to TRBJ2-1, with 8 bases lining up with TRBD2. With V trimmed by 3 bases and J by 5 bases, 9 bases remained unmatched. CDR1 and CDR2 (germline): SGHAT, FQNNGV. This CDR3 is 16 amino acids long. The DNA of the CDR3 is TGTGCCAGCAGCTTGGCCGGGACTAGTAGCGACAATGAGCAGTTCTTC. Translating it yields CASSLAGTSSDNEQFF.

The V and J genes are TRBV5-1 and TRBJ2-7; 8 bases are a match to TRBD1. The CDR3 loop spans 14 amino acids. Per the germline V gene, CDR1 is SGHRS and CDR2 is YFSETQ. The V segment lost 2 bases and the J segment 0 bases; nucleotides outside the gene matches: 1. The CDR3 DNA is TGCGCCAGCAGCTTACAGGGGGACTCCTACGAGCAGTACTTC. This codes for CASSLQGDSYEQYF. The complete variable domain, with remaining parts taken from reference TRBV5-1 and TRBJ2-7, reads KAGVTQTPRYLIKTRGQQVTLSCSPISGHRSVSWYQQTPGQGLQFLFEYFSETQRNKGNFPGRFSGRQFSNSRSEMNVSTLELGDSALYLCASSLQGDSYEQYFGPGTRLTVT.

This chain uses TRBV12-3 or TRBV12-4 with TRBJ2-1; D may correspond to TRBD1 or TRBD2 (5 bases each). Trimming removed 6 bases at V and 7 bases at J, with 13 bases between. This CDR3 has 13 residues. CDR3 DNA: TGTGCCAGCAGAGCCGGGACCTTAAATGAGCAGTTCTTC. This sequence encodes CASRAGTLNEQFF.

The V and J genes are TRBV2 and TRBJ1-4, with a tentative D call TRBD1 (5 bases). Per the germline V gene, CDR1 is SNHLY and CDR2 is FYNNEI. There are 14 residues in the CDR3. Deletions cut 6 bases from V and 7 bases from J, with 15 bases between. The CDR3 DNA sequence: TGTGCCAGCAGGGGACTCCCAGGGCGTGAAAAACTGTTTTTT. Encoded protein: CASRGLPGREKLFF.

The chain is built from TRBV7-9 and TRBJ2-5; D may match TRBD1 or TRBD2 (5 bases each). The CDR3 length is 13 residues. V lost 5 bases and J lost 5, with 12 bases in between. Germline CDR1 SEHNR, CDR2 FQNEAQ (reference sequence). The DNA for the CDR3 is TGTGCCAGCAGCCCCGGGACGGGGGAGACCCAGTACTTC. Amino acid sequence: CASSPGTGETQYF.

J is TRBJ2-5 and V is TRBV28; 8 positions agree with TRBD2. The ends lost 4 bases at V and 4 bases at J; junction bases unmatched: 8. Germline CDR1 is MDHEN and CDR2 is SYDVKM. The CDR3 has 15 residues. DNA for the CDR3: TGTGCCAGCAGTTCACAGGGACGGGAGGGAGAGACCCAGTACTTC. Its protein is CASSSQGREGETQYF. The full variable domain, completed using reference TRBV28 and TRBJ2-5, is DVKVTQSSRYLVKRTGEKVFLECVQDMDHENMFWYRQDPGLGLRLIYFSYDVKMKEKGDIPEGYSVSREKKERFSLILESASTNQTSMYLCASSSQGREGETQYFGPGTRLLVL.

The rearrangement joins TRBV30 to TRBJ1-1; 11 bases align to TRBD1. The length of the CDR3 is 16 residues. The V and J ends lost 2 bases and 5 bases, in that order; junction bases with no gene match: 10. CDR1 and CDR2 from the germline V gene are GTSNPN and SVGIG (reference sequence). CDR3 region: CAWSRTGGAWGTEAFF. The CDR3, as DNA: TGTGCCTGGAGTCGGACAGGGGGCGCGTGGGGGACTGAAGCTTTCTTT.

The DNA for the CDR3 is TGTGCCAGCAGTTCCGGGACAGGGGGAGTCTATGGCTACACCTTC. Residues: CASSSGTGGVYGYTF. The chain recombines TRBV2 with TRBJ1-2; 11 nucleotides match TRBD1. The J segment lost 4 bases and the V segment lost 5 bases, leaving 6 bases of the junction unmatched. CDR3 size: 15 residues. Looked up from germline, CDR1 is SNHLY and CDR2 is FYNNEI. Filled out from reference TRBV2 and TRBJ1-2, the complete variable domain reads EPEVTQTPSHQVTQMGQEVILRCVPISNHLYFYWYRQILGQKVEFLVSFYNNEISEKSEIFDDQFSVERPDGSNFTLKIRSTKLEDSAMYFCASSSGTGGVYGYTFGSGTRLTVV.

CDR3 in amino acids: CASSFWAGSETGELFF. CDR3 sequence (DNA): TGTGCCAGCAGTTTTTGGGCAGGCAGTGAAACCGGGGAGCTGTTTTTT. V is TRBV28 and J is TRBJ2-2; D is ambiguous. CDR1 and CDR2 from the germline V gene are MDHEN and SYDVKM. The CDR3 has 16 amino acids. Trimming removed 3 bases from V and 5 bases from J, with 16 bases in between.

To note about this clone: An end of the junction does not agree with germline; a read error may underlie this. The genes are TRBV6-1 and TRBJ1-2, with D tentatively TRBD1 (6 bases). The CDR3 is 11 amino acids. Germline CDR1 is MNHNS and CDR2 is SASEGT. The CDR3 coding sequence is TGTGCCAGCAGTGAAGCCGGGGGCCGGAACTTC. Translating it yields CASSEAGGRNF.